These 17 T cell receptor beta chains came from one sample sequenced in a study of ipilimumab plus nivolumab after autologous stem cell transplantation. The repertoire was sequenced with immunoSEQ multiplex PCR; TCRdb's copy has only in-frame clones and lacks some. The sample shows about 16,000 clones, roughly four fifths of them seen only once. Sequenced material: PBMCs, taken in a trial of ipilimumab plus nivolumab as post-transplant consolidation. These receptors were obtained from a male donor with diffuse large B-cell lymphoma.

The chain's CDR3 is CASSVDRGNTIYF. The CDR3 region has the DNA TGTGCCAGCAGCGTAGACAGAGGGAACACCATATATTTT. The chain uses TRBV9 and TRBJ1-3; D unclear. Germline lookup yields CDR1 SGDLS and CDR2 YYNGEE. Deletions cut 0 bases from V and 7 bases from J, with 8 bases between. The CDR3 is 13 amino acids.

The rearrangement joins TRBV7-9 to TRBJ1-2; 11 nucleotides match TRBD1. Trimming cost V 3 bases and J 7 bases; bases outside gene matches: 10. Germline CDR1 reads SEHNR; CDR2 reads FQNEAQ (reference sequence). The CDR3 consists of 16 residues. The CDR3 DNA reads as TGTGCCAGCAGCTTGGTCGGACAGGGGGCAGCCGGTGGCTACACCTTC. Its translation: CASSLVGQGAAGGYTF.

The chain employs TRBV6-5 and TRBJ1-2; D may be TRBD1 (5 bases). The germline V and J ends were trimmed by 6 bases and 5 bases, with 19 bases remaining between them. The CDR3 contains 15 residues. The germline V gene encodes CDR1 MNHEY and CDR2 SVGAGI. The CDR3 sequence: CASRSPSQGSYGYTF. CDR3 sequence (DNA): TGTGCCAGCAGGTCACCTTCGCAGGGCTCTTATGGCTACACCTTC.

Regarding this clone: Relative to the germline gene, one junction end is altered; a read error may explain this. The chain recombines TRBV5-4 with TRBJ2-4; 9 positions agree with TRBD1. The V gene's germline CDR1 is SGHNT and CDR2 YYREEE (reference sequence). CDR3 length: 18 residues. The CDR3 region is CASGLASPGQGKGNIQYF. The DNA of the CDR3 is TGTGCCAGCGGCTTGGCCTCGCCGGGACAGGGAAAAGGGAACATTCAGTACTTC.

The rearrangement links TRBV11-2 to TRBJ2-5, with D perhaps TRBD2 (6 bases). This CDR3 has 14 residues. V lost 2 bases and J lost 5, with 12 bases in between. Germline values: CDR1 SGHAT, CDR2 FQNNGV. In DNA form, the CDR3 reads TGTGCCAGCAGCTTAATGCCAGGAGGGGAGACCCAGTACTTC. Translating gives CASSLMPGGETQYF.

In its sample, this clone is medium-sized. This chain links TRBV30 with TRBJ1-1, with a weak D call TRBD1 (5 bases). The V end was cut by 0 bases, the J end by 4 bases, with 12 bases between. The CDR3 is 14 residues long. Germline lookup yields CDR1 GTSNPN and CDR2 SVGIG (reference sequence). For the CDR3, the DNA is TGTGCCTGGAGTGTAATGGGGGGAAGCACTGAAGCTTTCTTT. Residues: CAWSVMGGSTEAFF. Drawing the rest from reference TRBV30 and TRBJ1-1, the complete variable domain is SQTIHQWPATLVQPVGSPLSLECTVEGTSNPNLYWYRQAAGRGLQLLFYSVGIGQISSEVPQNLSASRPQDRQFILSSKKLLLSDSGFYLCAWSVMGGSTEAFFGQGTRLTVV.

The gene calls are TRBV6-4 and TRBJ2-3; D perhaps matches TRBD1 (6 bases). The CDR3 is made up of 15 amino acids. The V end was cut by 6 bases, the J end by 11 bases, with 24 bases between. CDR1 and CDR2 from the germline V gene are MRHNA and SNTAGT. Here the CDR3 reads CASSASQGQTSGQYF. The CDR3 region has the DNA TGTGCCAGCAGCGCTAGTCAGGGGCAGACGTCCGGGCAGTATTTT.

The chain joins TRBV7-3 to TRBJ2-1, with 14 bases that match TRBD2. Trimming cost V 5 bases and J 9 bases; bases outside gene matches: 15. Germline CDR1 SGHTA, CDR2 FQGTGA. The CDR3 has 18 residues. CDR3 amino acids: CASSPGLAGGVDLSEQFF. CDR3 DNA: TGTGCCAGCAGCCCCGGACTAGCGGGAGGCGTAGATCTGAGTGAGCAGTTCTTC.

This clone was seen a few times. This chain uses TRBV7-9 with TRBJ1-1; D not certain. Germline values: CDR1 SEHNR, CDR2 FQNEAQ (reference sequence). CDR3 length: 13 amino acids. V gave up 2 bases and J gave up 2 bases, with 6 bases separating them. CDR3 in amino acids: CASSLRGNTEAFF. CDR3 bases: TGTGCCAGCAGCTTACGGGGTAACACTGAAGCTTTCTTT.

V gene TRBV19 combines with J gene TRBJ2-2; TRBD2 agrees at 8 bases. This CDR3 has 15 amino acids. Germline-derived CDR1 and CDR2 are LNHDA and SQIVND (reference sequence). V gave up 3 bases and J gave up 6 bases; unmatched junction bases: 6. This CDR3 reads CASSMIVAGSGELFF. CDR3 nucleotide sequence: TGTGCCAGTAGTATGATAGTAGCGGGGTCCGGGGAGCTGTTTTTT.

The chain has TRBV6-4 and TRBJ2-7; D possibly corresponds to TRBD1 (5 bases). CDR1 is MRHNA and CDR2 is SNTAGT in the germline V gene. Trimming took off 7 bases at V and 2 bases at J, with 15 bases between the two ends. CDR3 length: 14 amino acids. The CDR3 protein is CASTPPGIPYEQYF. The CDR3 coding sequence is TGTGCCAGCACCCCTCCAGGGATTCCCTACGAGCAGTACTTC.

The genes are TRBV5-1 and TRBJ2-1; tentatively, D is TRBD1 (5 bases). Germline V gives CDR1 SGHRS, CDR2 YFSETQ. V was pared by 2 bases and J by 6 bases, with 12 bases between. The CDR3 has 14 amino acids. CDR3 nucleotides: TGCGCCAGCAGCTTAGGGGCCAAGCTCAATGAGCAGTTCTTC. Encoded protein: CASSLGAKLNEQFF.

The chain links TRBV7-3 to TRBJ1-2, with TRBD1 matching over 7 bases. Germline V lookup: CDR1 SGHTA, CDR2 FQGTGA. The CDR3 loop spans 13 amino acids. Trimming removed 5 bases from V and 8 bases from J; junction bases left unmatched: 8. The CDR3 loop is CASSLKKGAGYTF. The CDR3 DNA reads TGTGCCAGCAGCCTAAAAAAGGGGGCCGGCTACACCTTC.

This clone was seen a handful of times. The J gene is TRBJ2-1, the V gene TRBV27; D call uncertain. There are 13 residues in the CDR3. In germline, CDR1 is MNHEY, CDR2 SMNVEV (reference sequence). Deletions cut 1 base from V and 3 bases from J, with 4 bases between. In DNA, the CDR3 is TGTGCCAGCAGTTTATTTAGCTACAATGAGCAGTTCTTC. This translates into CASSLFSYNEQFF.

The CDR3 DNA is TGCGCCAGCAGCCTTAAGACAGGCTCCTACGAGCAGTACTTC. This translates into CASSLKTGSYEQYF. J is TRBJ2-7 and V is TRBV5-1; D is possibly TRBD1 (6 bases). The germline V gene encodes CDR1 SGHRS and CDR2 YFSETQ. Trimming took 4 bases from V and 0 from J, leaving 11 bases between them. CDR3 size: 14 residues.

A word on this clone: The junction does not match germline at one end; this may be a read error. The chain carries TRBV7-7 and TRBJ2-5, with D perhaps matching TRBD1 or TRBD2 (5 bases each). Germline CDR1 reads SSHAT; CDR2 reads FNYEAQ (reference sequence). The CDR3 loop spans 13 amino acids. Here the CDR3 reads CASSSQVGAAQYF. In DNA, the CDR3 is TGTGCTAGCAGCTCACAGGTCGGGGCGGCCCAGTACTTC.

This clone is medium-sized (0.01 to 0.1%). Written as DNA, the CDR3 is TGTGCCAGCAGTGAGAAGCTTCTGGGGGGCACCGGGGAGCTGTTTTTT. Translating gives CASSEKLLGGTGELFF. The chain is built from TRBV25-1 and TRBJ2-2; tentative D call: TRBD2 (6 bases). CDR1 is MGHDK and CDR2 is SYGVNS in the germline V gene. The CDR3 is 16 residues long. Between the trimmed V and J ends, which lost 3 bases and 4 bases, there was a span of 15 bases.